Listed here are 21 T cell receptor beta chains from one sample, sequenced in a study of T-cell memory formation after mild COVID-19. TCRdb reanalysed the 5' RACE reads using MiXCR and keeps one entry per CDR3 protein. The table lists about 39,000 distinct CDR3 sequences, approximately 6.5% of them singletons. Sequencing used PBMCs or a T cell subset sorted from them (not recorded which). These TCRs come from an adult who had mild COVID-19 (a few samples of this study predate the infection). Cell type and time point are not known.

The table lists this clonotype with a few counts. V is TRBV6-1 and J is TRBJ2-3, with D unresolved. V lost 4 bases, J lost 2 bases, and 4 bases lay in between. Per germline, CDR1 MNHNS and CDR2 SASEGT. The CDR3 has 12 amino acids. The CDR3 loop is CASSVSTDTQYF. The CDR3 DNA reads TGTGCCAGCAGTGTTTCCACAGATACGCAGTATTTT.

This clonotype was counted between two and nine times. In DNA, the CDR3 is TGCAGTGCTAGGCGACAGTCGAACACCGGGGAGCTGTTTTTT. Its protein is CSARRQSNTGELFF. The chain joins TRBV20-1 to TRBJ2-2; possible D gene TRBD1, 5 bases. CDR3 length: 14 amino acids. Between the trimmed V and J ends, which lost 3 bases and 0 bases, there was a span of 8 bases. CDR1 and CDR2 from the germline V gene are DFQATT and SNEGSKA (reference sequence).

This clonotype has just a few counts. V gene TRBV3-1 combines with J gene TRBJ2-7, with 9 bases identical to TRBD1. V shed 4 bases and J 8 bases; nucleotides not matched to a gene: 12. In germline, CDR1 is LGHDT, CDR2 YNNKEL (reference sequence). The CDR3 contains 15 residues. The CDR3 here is CASSPVPGQGSKQYF. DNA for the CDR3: TGTGCCAGCAGCCCCGTCCCGGGACAGGGATCGAAGCAGTACTTC.

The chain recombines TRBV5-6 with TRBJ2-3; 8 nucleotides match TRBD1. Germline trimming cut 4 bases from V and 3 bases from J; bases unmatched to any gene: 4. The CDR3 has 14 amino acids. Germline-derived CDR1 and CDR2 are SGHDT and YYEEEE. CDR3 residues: CASSPGQATDTQYF. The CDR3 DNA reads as TGTGCCAGCAGCCCGGGACAGGCGACAGATACGCAGTATTTT. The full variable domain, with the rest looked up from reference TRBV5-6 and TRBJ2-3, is DAGVTQSPTHLIKTRGQQVTLRCSPKSGHDTVSWYQQALGQGPQFIFQYYEEEERQRGNFPDRFSGHQFPNYSSELNVNALLLGDSALYLCASSPGQATDTQYFGPGTRLTVL.

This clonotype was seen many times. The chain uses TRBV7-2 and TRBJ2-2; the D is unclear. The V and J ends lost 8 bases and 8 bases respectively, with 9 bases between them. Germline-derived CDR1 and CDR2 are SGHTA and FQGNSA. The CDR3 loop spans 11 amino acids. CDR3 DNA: TGTGCCAGCGGTCCTAGAGGGGAGCTGTTTTTT. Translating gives CASGPRGELFF.

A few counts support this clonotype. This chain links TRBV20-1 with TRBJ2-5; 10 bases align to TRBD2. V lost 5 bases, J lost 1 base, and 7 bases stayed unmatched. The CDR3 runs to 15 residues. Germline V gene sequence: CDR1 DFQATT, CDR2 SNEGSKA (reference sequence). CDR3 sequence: CSAPSGGALQETQYF. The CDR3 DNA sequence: TGCAGTGCTCCTAGCGGGGGAGCGCTCCAAGAGACCCAGTACTTC.

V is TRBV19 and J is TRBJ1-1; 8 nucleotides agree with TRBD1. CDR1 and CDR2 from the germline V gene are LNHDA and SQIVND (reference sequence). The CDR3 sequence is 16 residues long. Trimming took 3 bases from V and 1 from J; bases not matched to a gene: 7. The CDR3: CASSILNRGKNTEAFF. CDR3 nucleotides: TGTGCCAGTAGTATTCTAAACAGGGGGAAGAACACTGAAGCTTTCTTT.

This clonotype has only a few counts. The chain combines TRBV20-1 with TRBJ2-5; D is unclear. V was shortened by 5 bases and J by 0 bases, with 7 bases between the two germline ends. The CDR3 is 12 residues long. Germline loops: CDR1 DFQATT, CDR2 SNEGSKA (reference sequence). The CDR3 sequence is CSAPTYQETQYF. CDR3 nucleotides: TGCAGTGCTCCCACGTACCAAGAGACCCAGTACTTC.

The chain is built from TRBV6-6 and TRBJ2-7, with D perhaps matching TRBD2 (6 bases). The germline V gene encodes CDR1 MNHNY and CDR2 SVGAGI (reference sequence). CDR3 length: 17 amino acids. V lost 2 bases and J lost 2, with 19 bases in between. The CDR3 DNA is TGTGCCAGCAGTTACGTTTCGGGACTTCGGGCCCCCTACGAGCAGTACTTC. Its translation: CASSYVSGLRAPYEQYF.

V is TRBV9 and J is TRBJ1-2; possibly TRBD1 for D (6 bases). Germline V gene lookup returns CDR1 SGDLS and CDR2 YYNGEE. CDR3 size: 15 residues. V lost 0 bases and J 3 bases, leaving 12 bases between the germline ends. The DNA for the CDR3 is TGTGCCAGCAGCGTAGCTGGACAGACCTACTATGGCTACACCTTC. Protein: CASSVAGQTYYGYTF.

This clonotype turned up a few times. CDR3 in DNA: TGTGCCAGCAGTTTCGACCAGACCTACGAGCAGTACTTC. It specifies CASSFDQTYEQYF. The chain uses TRBV12-3 or TRBV12-4 and TRBJ2-7; D unresolved. This CDR3 spans 13 amino acids. V lost 3 bases and J lost 2, with 8 bases in between.

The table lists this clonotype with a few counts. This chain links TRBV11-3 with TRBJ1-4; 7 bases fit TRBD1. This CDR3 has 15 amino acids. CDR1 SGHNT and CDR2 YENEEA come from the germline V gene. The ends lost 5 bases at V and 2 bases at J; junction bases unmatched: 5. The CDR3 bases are TGTGCCAGCAGCCCAGGGGGGCGGACTAATGAAAAACTGTTTTTT. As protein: CASSPGGRTNEKLFF.

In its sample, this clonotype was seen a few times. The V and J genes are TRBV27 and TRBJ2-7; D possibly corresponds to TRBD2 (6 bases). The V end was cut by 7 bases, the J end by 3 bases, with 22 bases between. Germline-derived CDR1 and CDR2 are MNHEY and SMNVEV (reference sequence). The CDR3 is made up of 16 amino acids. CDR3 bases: TGTGCCAGCACCCCGGACCCCCCGGCGGGGAACTACGAGCAGTACTTC. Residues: CASTPDPPAGNYEQYF.

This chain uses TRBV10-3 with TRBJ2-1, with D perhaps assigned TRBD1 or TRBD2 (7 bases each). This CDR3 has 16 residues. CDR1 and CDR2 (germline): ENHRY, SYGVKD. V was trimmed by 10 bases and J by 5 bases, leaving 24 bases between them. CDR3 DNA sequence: TGTGCCACCAGGGGGGGGGCGAGCGGGCCCCACAATGAGCAGTTCTTC. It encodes CATRGGASGPHNEQFF.

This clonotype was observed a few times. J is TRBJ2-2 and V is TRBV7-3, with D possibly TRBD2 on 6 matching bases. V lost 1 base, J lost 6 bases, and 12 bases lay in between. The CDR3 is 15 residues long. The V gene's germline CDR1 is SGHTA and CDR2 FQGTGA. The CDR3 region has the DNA TGTGCCAGCAGCTTAAGCGTTGGAGGGGCCGGGGAGCTGTTTTTT. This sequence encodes CASSLSVGGAGELFF.

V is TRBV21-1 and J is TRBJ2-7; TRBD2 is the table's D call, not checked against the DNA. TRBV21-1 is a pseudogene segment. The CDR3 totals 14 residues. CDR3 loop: CASKLAGVTGEQYF. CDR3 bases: TGTGCCAGCAAACTAGCGGGAGTGACGGGCGAGCAGTACTTC.

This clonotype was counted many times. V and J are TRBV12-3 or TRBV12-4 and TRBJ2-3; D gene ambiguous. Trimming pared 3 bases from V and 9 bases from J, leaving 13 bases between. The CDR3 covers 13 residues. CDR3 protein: CASSFPSGQTQYF. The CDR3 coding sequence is TGTGCCAGCAGTTTTCCTTCTGGCCAAACGCAGTATTTT.

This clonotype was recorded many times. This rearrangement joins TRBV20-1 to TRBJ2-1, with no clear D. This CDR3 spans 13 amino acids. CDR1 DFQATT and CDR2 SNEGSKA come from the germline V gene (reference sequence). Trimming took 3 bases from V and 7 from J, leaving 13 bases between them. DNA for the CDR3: TGCAGTGCTAGTGACGGAAAAACGAATGAGCAGTTCTTC. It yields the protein CSASDGKTNEQFF.

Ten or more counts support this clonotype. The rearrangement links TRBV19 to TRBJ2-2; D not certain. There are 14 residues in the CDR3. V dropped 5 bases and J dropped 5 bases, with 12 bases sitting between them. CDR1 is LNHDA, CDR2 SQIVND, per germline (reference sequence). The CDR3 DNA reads TGTGCCAGTAGTCGAACCCCAAGAACCGGGGAGCTGTTTTTT. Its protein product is CASSRTPRTGELFF.

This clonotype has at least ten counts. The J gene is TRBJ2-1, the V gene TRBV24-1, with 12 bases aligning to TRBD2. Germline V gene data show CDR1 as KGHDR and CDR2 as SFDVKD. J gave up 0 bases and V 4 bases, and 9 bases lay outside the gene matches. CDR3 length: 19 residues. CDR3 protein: CATSDPGLAGSSSYNEQFF. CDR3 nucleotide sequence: TGTGCCACCAGTGACCCCGGACTAGCGGGAAGTAGCTCCTACAATGAGCAGTTCTTC.

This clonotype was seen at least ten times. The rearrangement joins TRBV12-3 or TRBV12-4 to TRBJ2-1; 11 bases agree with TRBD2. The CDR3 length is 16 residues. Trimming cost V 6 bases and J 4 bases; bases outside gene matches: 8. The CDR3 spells CASSPQLAGGYNEQFF. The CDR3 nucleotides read TGTGCCAGCAGCCCCCAGTTAGCGGGAGGGTACAATGAGCAGTTCTTC.